Below, one T cell receptor beta chain is given with its context. This entry comes from a study of tumor-infiltrating lymphocytes in oesophageal squamous cell carcinoma. CDR1 is SGHAT, CDR2 FQNNGV, per germline. The CDR3 has 16 amino acids. TCRdb reprocessed the PCR reads with MiXCR, giving one entry per CDR3 protein. Of over 10,000 distinct CDR3 sequences in the sample, roughly three fifths were seen once. The origin of this receptor is a female donor with esophageal squamous cell carcinoma. This sequence joins TRBV11-2 and TRBJ2-7, with 11 bases that match TRBD2. The DNA end favors TRBJ2-1, so the J call may be wrong. Input material: esophageal tumor tissue. The CDR3 is CASSFQLAGGNNEQFF. The CDR3 DNA follows: TGTGCCAGCAGCTTTCAGCTAGCGGGGGGAAACAATGAGCAGTTCTTC.